Included here is one T cell receptor (beta chain) sequence, with context. What it binds is unknown. The CDR3 runs to 12 residues. The V gene lost 4 bases and the J gene lost 4 bases, with 8 bases spanning the gap. Germline V gives CDR1 SQVTM, CDR2 ANQGSEA. The sample comes from a study of T-cell memory formation after mild COVID-19. Study-level information: Each donor largely had its own TCR clusters.

TCRdb reprocessed the 5' RACE reads via MiXCR and lists one record per CDR3 protein. Among 500,000 to 550,000 distinct CDR3 sequences listed, roughly 20% were seen once. Overall study findings and caveats: Clones contracting across day 15 to 85 had a balanced CD4/CD8 profile; later expanding clones leaned CD4+. That cross-reactive memory joined was suggested by some responding clones appearing in pre-infection memory.

This TCR was sampled from an adult woman who had mild COVID-19 (a few samples of this study predate the infection). Cell type and time point are not known. The sample consisted of PBMCs or a T cell subset sorted from them (not recorded which). The V gene is TRBV29-1, the J gene TRBJ2-1; D is undetermined. The CDR3 DNA sequence: TGCAGCGTTGTTGTAGCATACAATGAGCAGTTCTTC. The encoded protein is CSVVVAYNEQFF.